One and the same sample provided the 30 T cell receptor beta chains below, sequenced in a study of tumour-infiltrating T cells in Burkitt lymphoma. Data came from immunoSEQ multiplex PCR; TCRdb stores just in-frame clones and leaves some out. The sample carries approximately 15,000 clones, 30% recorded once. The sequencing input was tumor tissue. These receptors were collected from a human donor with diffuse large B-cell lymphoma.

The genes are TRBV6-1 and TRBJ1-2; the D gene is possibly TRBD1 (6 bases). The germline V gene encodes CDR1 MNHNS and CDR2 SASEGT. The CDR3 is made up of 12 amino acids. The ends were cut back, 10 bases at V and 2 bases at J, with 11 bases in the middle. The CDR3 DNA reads TGTGCCACCGGACAGCTGAACTATGGCTACACCTTC. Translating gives CATGQLNYGYTF.

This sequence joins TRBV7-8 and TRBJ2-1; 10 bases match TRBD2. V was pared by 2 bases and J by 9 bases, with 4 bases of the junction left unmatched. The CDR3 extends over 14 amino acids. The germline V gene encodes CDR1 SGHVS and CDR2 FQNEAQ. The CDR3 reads CASSLQREGVEQFF. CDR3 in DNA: TGTGCCAGCAGCTTACAGCGGGAGGGGGTTGAGCAGTTCTTC. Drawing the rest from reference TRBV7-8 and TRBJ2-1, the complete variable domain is GAGVSQSPRYKVAKRGQDVALRCDPISGHVSLFWYQQALGQGPEFLTYFQNEAQLDKSGLPSDRFFAERPEGSVSTLKIQRTQQEDSAVYLCASSLQREGVEQFFGPGTRLTVL.

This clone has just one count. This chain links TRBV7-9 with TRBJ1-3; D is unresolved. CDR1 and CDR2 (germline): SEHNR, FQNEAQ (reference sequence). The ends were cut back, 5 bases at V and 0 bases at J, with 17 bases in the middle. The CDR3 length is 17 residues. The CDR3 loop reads CASSPLTARFSGNTIYF. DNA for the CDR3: TGTGCCAGCAGCCCACTGACGGCCAGATTCTCTGGAAACACCATATATTTT.

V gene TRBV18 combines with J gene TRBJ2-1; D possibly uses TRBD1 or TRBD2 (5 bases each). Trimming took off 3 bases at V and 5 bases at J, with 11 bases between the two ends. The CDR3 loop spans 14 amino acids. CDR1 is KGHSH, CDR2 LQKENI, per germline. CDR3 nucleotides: TGTGCCAGCTCACCCGGGACCTACGACAATGAGCAGTTCTTC. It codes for CASSPGTYDNEQFF.

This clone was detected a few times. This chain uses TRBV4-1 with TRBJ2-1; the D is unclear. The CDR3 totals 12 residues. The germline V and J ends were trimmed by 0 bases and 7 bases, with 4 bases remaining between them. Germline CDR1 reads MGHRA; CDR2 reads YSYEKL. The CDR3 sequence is CASSQEGNEQFF. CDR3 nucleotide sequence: TGCGCCAGCAGCCAAGAGGGGAATGAGCAGTTCTTC.

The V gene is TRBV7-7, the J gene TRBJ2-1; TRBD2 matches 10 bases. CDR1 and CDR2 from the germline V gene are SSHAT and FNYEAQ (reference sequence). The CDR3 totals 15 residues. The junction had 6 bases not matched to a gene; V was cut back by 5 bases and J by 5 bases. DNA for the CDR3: TGTGCCAGCAGCCAACTAGCGGGACGCCACAATGAGCAGTTCTTC. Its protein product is CASSQLAGRHNEQFF.

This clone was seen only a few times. CDR3: CASTASGGRNYGYTF. The CDR3 coding sequence is TGTGCCAGCACTGCGTCGGGGGGCAGGAACTATGGCTACACCTTC. V and J are TRBV5-4 and TRBJ1-2; TRBD1 might be the D (6 bases). The germline V gene has CDR1 SGHNT and CDR2 YYREEE (reference sequence). This CDR3 has 15 amino acids. V was clipped by 6 bases and J by 2 bases, with 17 bases between them.

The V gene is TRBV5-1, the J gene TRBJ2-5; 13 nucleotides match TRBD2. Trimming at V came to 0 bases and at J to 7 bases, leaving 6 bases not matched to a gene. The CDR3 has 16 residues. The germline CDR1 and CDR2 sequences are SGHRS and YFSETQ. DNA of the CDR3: TGCGCCAGCAGCTTGGACGGACTAGCGGGAGTGGGGACCCAGTACTTC. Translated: CASSLDGLAGVGTQYF.

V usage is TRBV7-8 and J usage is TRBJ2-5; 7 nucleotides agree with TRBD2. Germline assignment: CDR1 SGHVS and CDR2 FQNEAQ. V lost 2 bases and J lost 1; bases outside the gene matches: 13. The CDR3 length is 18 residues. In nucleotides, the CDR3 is TGTGCCAGCAGCTTATCTCATTCTACGGCTAGCGGCCAAGAGACCCAGTACTTC. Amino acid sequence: CASSLSHSTASGQETQYF.

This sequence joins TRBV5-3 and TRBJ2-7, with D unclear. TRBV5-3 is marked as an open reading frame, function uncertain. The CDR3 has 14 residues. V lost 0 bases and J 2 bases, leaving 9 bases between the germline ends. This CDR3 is CARSLDTLPYEQYF. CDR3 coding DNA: TGTGCCAGAAGCTTGGACACGCTTCCCTACGAGCAGTACTTC.

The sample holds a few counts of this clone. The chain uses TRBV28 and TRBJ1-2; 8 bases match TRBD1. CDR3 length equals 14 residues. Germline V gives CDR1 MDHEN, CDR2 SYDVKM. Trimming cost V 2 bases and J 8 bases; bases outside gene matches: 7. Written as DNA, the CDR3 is TGTGCCAGCAGTTTAATGGACAGGGCCGCCGGCTACACCTTC. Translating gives CASSLMDRAAGYTF.

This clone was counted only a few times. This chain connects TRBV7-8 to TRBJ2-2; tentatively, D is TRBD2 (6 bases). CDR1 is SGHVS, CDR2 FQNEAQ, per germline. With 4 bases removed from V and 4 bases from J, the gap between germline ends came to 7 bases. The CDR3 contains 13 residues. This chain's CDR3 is CASSYSGTGELFF. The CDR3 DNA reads TGTGCCAGCAGCTATAGCGGCACCGGGGAGCTGTTTTTT.

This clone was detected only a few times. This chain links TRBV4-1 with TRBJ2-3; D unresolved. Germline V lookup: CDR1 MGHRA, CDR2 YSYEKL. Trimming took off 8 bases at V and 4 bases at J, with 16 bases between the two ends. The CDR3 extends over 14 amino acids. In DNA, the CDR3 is TGCGCCAGCCGTGGGAAGGGCCCTGCAGATACGCAGTATTTT. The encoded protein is CASRGKGPADTQYF.

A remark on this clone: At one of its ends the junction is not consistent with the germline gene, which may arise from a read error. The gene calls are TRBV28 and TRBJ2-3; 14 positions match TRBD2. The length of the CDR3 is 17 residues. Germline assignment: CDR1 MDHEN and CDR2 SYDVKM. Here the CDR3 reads CASSTRTSGRPPDTQYF. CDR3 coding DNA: TGTGCTAGCAGTACACGGACTAGCGGGAGGCCCCCGGATACGCAGTATTTT.

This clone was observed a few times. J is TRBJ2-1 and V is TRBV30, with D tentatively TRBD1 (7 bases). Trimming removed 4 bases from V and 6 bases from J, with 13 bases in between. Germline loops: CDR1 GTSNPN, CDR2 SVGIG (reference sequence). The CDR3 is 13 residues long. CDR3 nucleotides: TGTGCCTGGACCAACAGGGGAGGCAATGAGCAGTTCTTC. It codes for CAWTNRGGNEQFF.

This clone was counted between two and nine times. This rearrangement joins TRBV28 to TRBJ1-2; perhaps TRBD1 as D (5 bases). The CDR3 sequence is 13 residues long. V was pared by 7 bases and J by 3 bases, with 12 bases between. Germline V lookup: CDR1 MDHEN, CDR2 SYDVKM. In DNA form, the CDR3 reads TGTGCCAGCACCGAGGGGATCGACTATGGCTACACCTTC. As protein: CASTEGIDYGYTF.

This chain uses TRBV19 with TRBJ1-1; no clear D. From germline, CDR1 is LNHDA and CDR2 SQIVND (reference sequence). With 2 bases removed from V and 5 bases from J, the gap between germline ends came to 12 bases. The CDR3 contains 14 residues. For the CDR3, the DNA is TGTGCCAGTAGTATAATGGGCAGTCGAACTGAAGCTTTCTTT. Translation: CASSIMGSRTEAFF.

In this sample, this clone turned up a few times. The CDR3 here is CAIRDGATNEKLFF. CDR3 in DNA: TGTGCCATCAGGGACGGTGCAACTAATGAAAAACTGTTTTTT. The genes are TRBV10-3 and TRBJ1-4, with no clear D. The CDR3 has 14 amino acids. Deletions cut 6 bases from V and 0 bases from J, with 8 bases between. Germline CDR1 ENHRY, CDR2 SYGVKD.

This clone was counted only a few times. The CDR3 sequence: CASSGGTDSNQPQHF. The CDR3 nucleotides are TGTGCCAGCAGTGGGGGGACGGATAGCAATCAGCCCCAGCATTTT. The chain recombines TRBV6-1 with TRBJ1-5; D possibly corresponds to TRBD1 (5 bases). Looked up from germline, CDR1 is MNHNS and CDR2 is SASEGT. Trimming removed 4 bases from V and 0 bases from J, with 10 bases in between. The CDR3 is 15 amino acids.

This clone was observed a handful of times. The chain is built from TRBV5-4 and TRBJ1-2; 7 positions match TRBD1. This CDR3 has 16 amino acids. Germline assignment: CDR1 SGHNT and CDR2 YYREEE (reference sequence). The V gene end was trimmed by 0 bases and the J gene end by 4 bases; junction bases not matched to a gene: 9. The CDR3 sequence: CASSLAGTAGTYGYTF. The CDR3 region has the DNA TGTGCCAGCAGCTTGGCGGGGACAGCAGGAACCTATGGCTACACCTTC.

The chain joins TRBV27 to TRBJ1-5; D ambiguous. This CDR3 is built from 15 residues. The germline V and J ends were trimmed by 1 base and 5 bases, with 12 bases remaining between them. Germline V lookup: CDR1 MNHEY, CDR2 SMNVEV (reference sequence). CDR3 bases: TGTGCCAGCAGTTTATTCAATCCTGGAGATCAGCCCCAGCATTTT. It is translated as CASSLFNPGDQPQHF.

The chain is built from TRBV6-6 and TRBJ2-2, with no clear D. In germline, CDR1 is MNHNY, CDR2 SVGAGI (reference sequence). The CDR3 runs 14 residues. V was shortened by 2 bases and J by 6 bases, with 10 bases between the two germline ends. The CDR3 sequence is CASSYKDRSGELFF. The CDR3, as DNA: TGTGCCAGCAGTTACAAGGATCGATCCGGGGAGCTGTTTTTT.

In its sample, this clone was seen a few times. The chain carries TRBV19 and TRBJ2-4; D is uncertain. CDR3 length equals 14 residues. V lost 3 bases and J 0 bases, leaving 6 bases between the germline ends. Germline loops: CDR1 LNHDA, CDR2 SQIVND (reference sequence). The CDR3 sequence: CASSIVGAKNIQYF. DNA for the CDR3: TGTGCCAGTAGTATCGTCGGAGCCAAAAACATTCAGTACTTC.

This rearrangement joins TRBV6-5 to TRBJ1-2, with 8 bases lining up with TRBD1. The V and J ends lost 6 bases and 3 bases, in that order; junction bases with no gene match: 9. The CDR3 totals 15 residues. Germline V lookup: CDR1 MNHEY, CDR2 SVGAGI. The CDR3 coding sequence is TGTGCCAGCAGAAAATCCCGGGACAGGTACTATGGCTACACCTTC. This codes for CASRKSRDRYYGYTF.

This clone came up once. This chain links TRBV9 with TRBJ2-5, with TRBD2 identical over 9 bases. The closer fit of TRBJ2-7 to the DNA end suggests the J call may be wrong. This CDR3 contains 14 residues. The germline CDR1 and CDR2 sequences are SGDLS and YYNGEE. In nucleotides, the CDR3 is TGTGCCAGCAGCTTTAGCGGGAGTCCCGACGAGCAGTACTTC. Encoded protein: CASSFSGSPDEQYF.

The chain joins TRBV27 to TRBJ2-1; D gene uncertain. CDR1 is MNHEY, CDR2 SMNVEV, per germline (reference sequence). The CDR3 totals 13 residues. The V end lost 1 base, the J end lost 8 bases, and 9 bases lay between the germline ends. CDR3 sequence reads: CASSLLGLHEQFF. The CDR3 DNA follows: TGTGCCAGCAGTTTATTAGGCCTTCATGAGCAGTTCTTC.

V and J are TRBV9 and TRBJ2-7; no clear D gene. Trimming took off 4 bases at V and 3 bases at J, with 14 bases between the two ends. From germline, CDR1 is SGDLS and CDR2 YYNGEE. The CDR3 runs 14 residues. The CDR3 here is CASSPRIQNYEQYF. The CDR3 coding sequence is TGTGCCAGCAGCCCGAGAATACAGAACTACGAGCAGTACTTC.

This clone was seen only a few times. CDR3 region: CASSLEGMEAFF. DNA for the CDR3: TGTGCCAGCAGCTTGGAGGGAATGGAAGCTTTCTTT. This rearrangement joins TRBV5-6 to TRBJ1-1; D not resolved. Germline-derived CDR1 and CDR2 are SGHDT and YYEEEE. Trimming took 0 bases from V and 8 from J, leaving 8 bases between them. There are 12 residues in the CDR3. The variable domain in full, with the rest retrieved from reference TRBV5-6 and TRBJ1-1, is DAGVTQSPTHLIKTRGQQVTLRCSPKSGHDTVSWYQQALGQGPQFIFQYYEEEERQRGNFPDRFSGHQFPNYSSELNVNALLLGDSALYLCASSLEGMEAFFGQGTRLTVV.

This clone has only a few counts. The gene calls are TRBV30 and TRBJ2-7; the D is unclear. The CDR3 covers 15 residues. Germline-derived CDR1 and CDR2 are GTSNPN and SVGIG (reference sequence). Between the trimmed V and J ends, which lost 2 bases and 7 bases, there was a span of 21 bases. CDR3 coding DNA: TGTGCCTGGAGTCTTGGGGATCGGGCCTCTCGAGAGCAGTACTTC. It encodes CAWSLGDRASREQYF.

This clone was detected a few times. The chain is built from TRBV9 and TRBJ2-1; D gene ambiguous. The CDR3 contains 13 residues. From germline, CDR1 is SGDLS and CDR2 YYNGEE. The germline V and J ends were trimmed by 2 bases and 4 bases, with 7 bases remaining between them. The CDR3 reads CASSVPGYNEQFF. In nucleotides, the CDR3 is TGTGCCAGCAGCGTCCCTGGATACAATGAGCAGTTCTTC. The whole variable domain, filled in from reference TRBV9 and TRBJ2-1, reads DSGVTQTPKHLITATGQRVTLRCSPRSGDLSVYWYQQSLDQGLQFLIQYYNGEERAKGNILERFSAQQFPDLHSELNLSSLELGDSALYFCASSVPGYNEQFFGPGTRLTVL.